This T cell receptor beta chain was found in a study of shared clonotypes between healthy human individuals. Study background: The study drew on a couple of women and a few men aged 18 to 49 as donors.

This clone was observed once. Its antigen remains unidentified. The study, taken as a whole, reports: Represented diversity, genetic and exposure-history alike, was limited by few donors. It was expected that sequencing depth would affect clonotype sharing among donors.

Some 30,000 T cell genomes (about 0.2 ug DNA) went into each sorted-subset replicate. Clones were sequenced by immunoSEQ multiplex PCR, and TCRdb holds only the in-frame ones, with some missing. The sample has roughly 1,600,000 clones; about 98.5% are singletons. Germline assignment: CDR1 SGHRS and CDR2 YFSETQ. This CDR3 is 14 amino acids long. V trimming: 3 bases; J trimming: 8 bases; junction bases outside the gene matches: 7. The TCR was taken from a man aged 25 to 40 in good health. Sequencing was carried out using naive CD4+ T cells sorted from blood. Subset indicated: CD45RA+ positively selected. The V call is TRBV5-1, the J call TRBJ2-1; 8 bases align to TRBD1. The CDR3, as DNA: TGCGCCAGCAGCTGGGGGACGGGACAGGATGAGCAGTTCTTC. Translated, it gives CASSWGTGQDEQFF.